The 17 T cell receptor beta chains below were found in one sample sequenced in a study of T cell responses to AZD1222 COVID-19 vaccine. Produced via immunoSEQ multiplex PCR; TCRdb's table is partial and in-frame only. This sample carries 60,000 to 90,000 clones, 70% to 80% of them seen once, and the ten largest clones take roughly a quarter. Here the sequenced sample was peripheral blood, taken 28 days after the second dose of the MenACWY control vaccine. Receptor source: an adult who received the MenACWY meningococcal vaccine as a control.

This clone was seen a few times. The chain couples TRBV2 to TRBJ1-1; D is undetermined. This CDR3 comprises 12 residues. Trimming stripped 6 bases from V and 6 bases from J, with 11 bases between. The germline V gene has CDR1 SNHLY and CDR2 FYNNEI. CDR3 loop: CASRGNIAEAFF. The CDR3 region has the DNA TGTGCCAGCAGGGGCAATATAGCTGAAGCTTTCTTT. The variable domain in full, with the rest retrieved from reference TRBV2 and TRBJ1-1, is EPEVTQTPSHQVTQMGQEVILRCVPISNHLYFYWYRQILGQKVEFLVSFYNNEISEKSEIFDDQFSVERPDGSNFTLKIRSTKLEDSAMYFCASRGNIAEAFFGQGTRLTVV.

V usage is TRBV5-6 and J usage is TRBJ2-7; D gene ambiguous. The CDR3 has 11 residues. V gave up 4 bases and J gave up 5 bases, with 7 bases separating them. The germline V gene has CDR1 SGHDT and CDR2 YYEEEE. This chain's CDR3 is CASSLLDEQYF. The CDR3 region has the DNA TGTGCCAGCAGCCTCTTGGACGAGCAGTACTTC. Using reference TRBV5-6 and TRBJ2-7 for the parts outside the CDR3, the full variable domain is DAGVTQSPTHLIKTRGQQVTLRCSPKSGHDTVSWYQQALGQGPQFIFQYYEEEERQRGNFPDRFSGHQFPNYSSELNVNALLLGDSALYLCASSLLDEQYFGPGTRLTVT.

This clone was picked up a small number of times. This chain joins TRBV4-1 and TRBJ2-2; 9 bases fit TRBD1. The ends lost 0 bases at V and 5 bases at J; junction bases unmatched: 7. Germline V gene lookup returns CDR1 MGHRA and CDR2 YSYEKL. The CDR3 consists of 17 residues. The CDR3 bases are TGCGCCAGCAGCCAAGATCCGGGACAGGGAAGGACCGGGGAGCTGTTTTTT. Translating gives CASSQDPGQGRTGELFF.

The chain is built from TRBV3-1 (or the pseudogene TRBV3-2) and TRBJ1-3; D is possibly TRBD1 (5 bases). The CDR3 sequence is 16 residues long. Per germline, CDR1 LGHDT and CDR2 YNNKEL (reference sequence). V was clipped by 0 bases and J by 0 bases, with 9 bases between them. CDR3 bases: TGTGCCAGCAGCCAAGATGGGGGGATCTCTGGAAACACCATATATTTT. Translating gives CASSQDGGISGNTIYF.

The chain's CDR3 is CASSLTTGGNPGANVLTF. The DNA for the CDR3 is TGTGCCAGTAGTTTAACGACAGGGGGCAACCCTGGGGCCAACGTCCTGACTTTC. This chain connects TRBV19 to TRBJ2-6; 10 positions match TRBD1. The CDR3 spans 18 residues. Looked up from germline, CDR1 is LNHDA and CDR2 is SQIVND (reference sequence). Trimming at V came to 5 bases and at J to 2 bases, leaving 9 bases not matched to a gene.

This chain uses TRBV10-3 with TRBJ2-7; TRBD1 might be the D (6 bases). Trimming shortened V by 3 bases and J by 0 bases, and 6 bases separated the two germline ends. The CDR3 contains 13 residues. Germline CDR1 ENHRY, CDR2 SYGVKD. CDR3 amino acids: CAISDRGSYEQYF. CDR3 nucleotides: TGTGCCATCAGTGACAGGGGCTCCTACGAGCAGTACTTC.

V is TRBV19 and J is TRBJ2-3; 7 nucleotides match TRBD2. CDR3 size: 16 residues. CDR1 and CDR2 (germline): LNHDA, SQIVND (reference sequence). Unmatched junction bases numbered 13, after V lost 5 bases and J lost 5 bases. CDR3 sequence (DNA): TGTGCCAGTAGTCCCTTAGCGGGTCCCGCCGGAGATACGCAGTATTTT. Translating gives CASSPLAGPAGDTQYF.

DNA of the CDR3: TGTGCCACCCGATCCGCCTACGAGCAGTACTTC. Translation gives CATRSAYEQYF. The chain employs TRBV6-5 and TRBJ2-7; D is undetermined. Between the trimmed V and J ends, which lost 10 bases and 2 bases, there was a span of 9 bases. CDR1 and CDR2 (germline): MNHEY, SVGAGI. The CDR3 sequence is 11 residues long.

The rearrangement joins TRBV27 to TRBJ2-1; D ambiguous. Looked up from germline, CDR1 is MNHEY and CDR2 is SMNVEV (reference sequence). The CDR3 contains 16 residues. V was trimmed by 5 bases and J by 0 bases, leaving 14 bases between them. In DNA form, the CDR3 reads TGTGCCAGCAGTGCCTTGGGGTTCTCCTCCTACAATGAGCAGTTCTTC. Translated, it gives CASSALGFSSYNEQFF.

This chain uses TRBV28 with TRBJ1-2; TRBD1 matches 7 bases. The germline V gene has CDR1 MDHEN and CDR2 SYDVKM. Trimming removed 7 bases from V and 4 bases from J; junction bases left unmatched: 18. The CDR3 totals 17 residues. The CDR3 reads CASIQDGYKGGGYGYTF. CDR3 nucleotides: TGTGCCAGCATCCAGGACGGGTATAAAGGGGGCGGCTATGGCTACACCTTC.

The chain recombines TRBV14 with TRBJ1-2, with a weak D call TRBD1 (5 bases). Germline loops: CDR1 SGHDN, CDR2 FVKESK. The length of the CDR3 is 15 residues. V was trimmed by 0 bases and J by 7 bases, leaving 15 bases between them. Here the CDR3 DNA reads TGTGCCAGCAGCCAAGAACAGCAGGGCTTGGGTGGCTACACCTTC. Translated: CASSQEQQGLGGYTF.

The rearrangement joins TRBV28 to TRBJ1-6; 7 bases match TRBD1. The CDR3 contains 17 residues. The germline gives CDR1 MDHEN, CDR2 SYDVKM. The ends lost 3 bases at V and 5 bases at J; junction bases unmatched: 10. CDR3 in amino acids: CASSFLSGTADNSPLHF. In DNA, the CDR3 is TGTGCCAGCAGTTTTTTATCAGGGACAGCAGATAATTCACCCCTCCACTTT. The variable domain in full, with the rest retrieved from reference TRBV28 and TRBJ1-6, is DVKVTQSSRYLVKRTGEKVFLECVQDMDHENMFWYRQDPGLGLRLIYFSYDVKMKEKGDIPEGYSVSREKKERFSLILESASTNQTSMYLCASSFLSGTADNSPLHFGNGTRLTVT.

The chain joins TRBV6-5 to TRBJ1-4; TRBD1 aligns across 7 bases. This CDR3 is built from 14 residues. Germline CDR1 is MNHEY and CDR2 is SVGAGI. Unmatched junction bases numbered 5, after V lost 5 bases and J lost 5 bases. The CDR3 DNA reads as TGTGCCAGCAGTAGACAGGGAGGCAATGAAAAACTGTTTTTT. Amino acids: CASSRQGGNEKLFF.

A remark on this clone: The same CDR3 is also encoded by other DNA sequences in this sample. The chain employs TRBV27 and TRBJ2-2; D is possibly TRBD1 (8 bases). Germline V gives CDR1 MNHEY, CDR2 SMNVEV (reference sequence). The CDR3 is made up of 20 amino acids. Deletions cut 0 bases from V and 6 bases from J, with 26 bases between. CDR3 coding DNA: TGTGCCAGCAGTTTATCGGGGTTTGGCGGGGGCGCAGGGGGCGCCGGGGAGCTGTTTTTT. Its protein is CASSLSGFGGGAGGAGELFF.

This clone was counted a few times. V usage is TRBV7-9 and J usage is TRBJ1-2; D unclear. V lost 2 bases and J 1 base, leaving 14 bases between the germline ends. Germline CDR1 reads SEHNR; CDR2 reads FQNEAQ (reference sequence). This CDR3 is 16 amino acids long. CDR3 residues: CASSLTGADGNYGYTF. The CDR3 nucleotides are TGTGCCAGCAGCTTAACGGGCGCGGACGGTAACTATGGCTACACCTTC.

The chain uses TRBV29-1 and TRBJ1-1, with TRBD1 matching 8 bases. The trim removed 5 bases at V and 4 bases at J, leaving 6 bases unmatched. Germline values: CDR1 SQVTM, CDR2 ANQGSEA. The CDR3 loop spans 13 amino acids. The CDR3 sequence: CSVPGQGGTEAFF. The DNA of the CDR3 is TGCAGCGTTCCAGGACAGGGAGGCACTGAAGCTTTCTTT. The full variable domain, completed using reference TRBV29-1 and TRBJ1-1, is SAVISQKPSRDICQRGTSLTIQCQVDSQVTMMFWYRQQPGQSLTLIATANQGSEATYESGFVIDKFPISRPNLTFSTLTVSNMSPEDSSIYLCSVPGQGGTEAFFGQGTRLTVV.

The V call is TRBV7-9, the J call TRBJ1-3; no definite D call. V was clipped by 6 bases and J by 0 bases, with 9 bases between them. The CDR3 has 14 residues. The germline CDR1 and CDR2 sequences are SEHNR and FQNEAQ (reference sequence). Written as DNA, the CDR3 is TGTGCCAGCAGGGACGGAGCCTCTGGAAACACCATATATTTT. Translation gives CASRDGASGNTIYF.